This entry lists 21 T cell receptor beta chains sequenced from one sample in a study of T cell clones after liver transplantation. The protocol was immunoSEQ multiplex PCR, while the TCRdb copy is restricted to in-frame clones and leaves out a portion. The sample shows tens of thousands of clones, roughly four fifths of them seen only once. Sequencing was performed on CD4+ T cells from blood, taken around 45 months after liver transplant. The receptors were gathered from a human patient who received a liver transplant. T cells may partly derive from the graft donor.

CDR3 nucleotide sequence: TGTGCCAGTAAGGGGACAGAGAATGAAAAACTGTTTTTT. As protein: CASKGTENEKLFF. This chain links TRBV19 with TRBJ1-4; 7 positions match TRBD1. The CDR3 has 13 amino acids. J gave up 5 bases and V 7 bases, and 4 bases lay outside the gene matches. Germline V CDR1 and CDR2: LNHDA, SQIVND (reference sequence).

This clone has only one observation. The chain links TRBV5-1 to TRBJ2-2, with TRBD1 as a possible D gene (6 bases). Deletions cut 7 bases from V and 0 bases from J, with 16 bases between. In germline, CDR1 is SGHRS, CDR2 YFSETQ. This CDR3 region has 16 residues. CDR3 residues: CASFSPGTTNTGELFF. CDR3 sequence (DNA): TGCGCCAGCTTCTCCCCCGGGACAACGAACACCGGGGAGCTGTTTTTT.

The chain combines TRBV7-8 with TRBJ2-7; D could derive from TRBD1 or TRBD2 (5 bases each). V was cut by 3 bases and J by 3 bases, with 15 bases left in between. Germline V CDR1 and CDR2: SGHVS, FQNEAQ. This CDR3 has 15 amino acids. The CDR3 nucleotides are TGTGCCAGCAGCTTTCCACCGGGACCAATCTACGAGCAGTACTTC. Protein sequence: CASSFPPGPIYEQYF.

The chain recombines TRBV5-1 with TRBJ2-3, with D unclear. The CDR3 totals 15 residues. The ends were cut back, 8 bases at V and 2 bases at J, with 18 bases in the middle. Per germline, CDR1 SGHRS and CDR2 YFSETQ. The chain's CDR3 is CASQLEPKYTDTQYF. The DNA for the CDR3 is TGCGCCAGTCAATTGGAACCCAAATACACAGATACGCAGTATTTT.

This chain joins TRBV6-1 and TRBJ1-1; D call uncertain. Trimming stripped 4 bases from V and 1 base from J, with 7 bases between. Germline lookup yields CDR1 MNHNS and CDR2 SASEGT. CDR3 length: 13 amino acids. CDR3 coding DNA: TGTGCCAGCAGTGTCAGGTGGAACACTGAAGCTTTCTTT. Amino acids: CASSVRWNTEAFF.

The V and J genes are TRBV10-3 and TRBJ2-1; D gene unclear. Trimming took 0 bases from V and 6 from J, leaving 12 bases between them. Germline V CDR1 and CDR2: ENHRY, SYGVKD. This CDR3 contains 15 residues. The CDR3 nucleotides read TGTGCCATCAGTGAGTCGAGGCCAATGTTCAATGAGCAGTTCTTC. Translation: CAISESRPMFNEQFF.

CDR3 loop: CSVRTGGYEKLFF. Written as DNA, the CDR3 is TGCAGCGTGCGGACAGGGGGATACGAAAAACTGTTTTTT. The gene calls are TRBV29-1 and TRBJ1-4, with 10 bases lining up with TRBD1. The CDR3 spans 13 residues. Germline trimming cut 6 bases from V and 8 bases from J; bases unmatched to any gene: 6. In germline, CDR1 is SQVTM, CDR2 ANQGSEA.

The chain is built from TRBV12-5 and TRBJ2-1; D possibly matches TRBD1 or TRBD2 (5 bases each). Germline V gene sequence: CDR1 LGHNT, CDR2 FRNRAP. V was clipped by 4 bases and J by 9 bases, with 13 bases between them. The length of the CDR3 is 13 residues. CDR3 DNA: TGTGCTAGTGGTTCAAACCCGAGGGGTGAGCAGTTCTTC. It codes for CASGSNPRGEQFF.

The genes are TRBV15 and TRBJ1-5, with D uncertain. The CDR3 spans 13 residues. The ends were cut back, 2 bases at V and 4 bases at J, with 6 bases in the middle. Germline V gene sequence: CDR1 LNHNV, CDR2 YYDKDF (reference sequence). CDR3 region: CATSRLKNQPQHF. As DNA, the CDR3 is TGTGCCACCAGCAGACTGAAAAATCAGCCCCAGCATTTT.

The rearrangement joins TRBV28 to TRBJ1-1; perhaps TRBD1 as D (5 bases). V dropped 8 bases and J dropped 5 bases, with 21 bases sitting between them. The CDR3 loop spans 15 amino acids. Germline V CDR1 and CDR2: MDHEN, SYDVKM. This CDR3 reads CASPPRAAGGTEAFF. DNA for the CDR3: TGTGCCAGCCCCCCCAGGGCGGCGGGGGGGACTGAAGCTTTCTTT.

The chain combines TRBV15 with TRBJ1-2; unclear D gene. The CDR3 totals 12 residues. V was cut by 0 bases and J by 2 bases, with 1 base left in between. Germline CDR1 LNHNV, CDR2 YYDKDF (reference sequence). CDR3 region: CATSRDNYGYTF. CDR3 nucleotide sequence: TGTGCCACCAGCAGAGACAACTATGGCTACACCTTC.

The CDR3 sequence: CASTQMGEETQYF. CDR3 bases: TGTGCCAGCACCCAGATGGGGGAGGAGACCCAGTACTTC. The V call is TRBV7-9, the J call TRBJ2-5; D may be TRBD1 or TRBD2 (5 bases each). V shed 7 bases and J shed 5 bases, with 14 bases lying between them. Germline values: CDR1 SEHNR, CDR2 FQNEAQ (reference sequence). The CDR3 is 13 amino acids.

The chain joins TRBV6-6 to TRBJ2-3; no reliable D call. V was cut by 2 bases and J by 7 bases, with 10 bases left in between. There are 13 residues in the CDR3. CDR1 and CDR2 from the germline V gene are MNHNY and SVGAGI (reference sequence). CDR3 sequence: CASSYVLSYTQYF. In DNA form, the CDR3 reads TGTGCCAGCAGTTACGTACTCTCCTATACGCAGTATTTT.

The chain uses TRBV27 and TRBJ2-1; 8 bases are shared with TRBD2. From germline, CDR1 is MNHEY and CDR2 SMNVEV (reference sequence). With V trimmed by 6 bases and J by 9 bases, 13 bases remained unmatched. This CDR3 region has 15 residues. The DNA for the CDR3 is TGTGCCAGCAGCCGACAACGATTCGGGACTAGTGAGCAGTTCTTC. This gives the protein CASSRQRFGTSEQFF.

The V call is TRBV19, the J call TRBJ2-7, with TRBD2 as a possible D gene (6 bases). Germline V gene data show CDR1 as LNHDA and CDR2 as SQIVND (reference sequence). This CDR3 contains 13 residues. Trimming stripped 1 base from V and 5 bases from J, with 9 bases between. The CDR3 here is CASSIVAGNEQYF. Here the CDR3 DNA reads TGTGCCAGTAGTATAGTGGCGGGGAACGAGCAGTACTTC.

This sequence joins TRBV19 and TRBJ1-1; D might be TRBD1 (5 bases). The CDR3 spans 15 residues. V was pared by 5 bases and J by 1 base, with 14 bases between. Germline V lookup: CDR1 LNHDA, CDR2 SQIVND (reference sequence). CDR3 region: CASSATPGRNTEAFF. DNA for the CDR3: TGTGCCAGTAGTGCTACCCCGGGACGGAACACTGAAGCTTTCTTT. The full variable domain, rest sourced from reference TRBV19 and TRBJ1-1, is DGGITQSPKYLFRKEGQNVTLSCEQNLNHDAMYWYRQDPGQGLRLIYYSQIVNDFQKGDIAEGYSVSREKKESFPLTVTSAQKNPTAFYLCASSATPGRNTEAFFGQGTRLTVV.

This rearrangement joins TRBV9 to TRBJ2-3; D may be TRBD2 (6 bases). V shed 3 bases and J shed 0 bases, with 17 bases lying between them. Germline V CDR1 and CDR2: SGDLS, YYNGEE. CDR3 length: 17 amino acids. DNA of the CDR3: TGTGCCAGCAGCGCTCCTGGGGGGAGCACTAGCACAGATACGCAGTATTTT. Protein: CASSAPGGSTSTDTQYF. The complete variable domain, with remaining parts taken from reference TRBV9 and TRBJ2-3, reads DSGVTQTPKHLITATGQRVTLRCSPRSGDLSVYWYQQSLDQGLQFLIQYYNGEERAKGNILERFSAQQFPDLHSELNLSSLELGDSALYFCASSAPGGSTSTDTQYFGPGTRLTVL.

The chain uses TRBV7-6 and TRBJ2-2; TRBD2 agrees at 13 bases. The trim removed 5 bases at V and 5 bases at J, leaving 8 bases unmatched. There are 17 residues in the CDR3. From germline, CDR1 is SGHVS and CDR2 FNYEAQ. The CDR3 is CASSTYGTSGNTGELFF. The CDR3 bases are TGTGCCAGCAGCACATACGGGACTAGCGGGAATACCGGGGAGCTGTTTTTT.

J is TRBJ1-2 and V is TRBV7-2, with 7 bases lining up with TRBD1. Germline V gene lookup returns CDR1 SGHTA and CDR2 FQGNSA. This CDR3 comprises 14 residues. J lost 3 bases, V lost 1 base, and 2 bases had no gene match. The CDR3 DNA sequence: TGTGCCAGCAGCTTAGGGAGGGGGCACTATGGCTACACCTTC. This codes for CASSLGRGHYGYTF.

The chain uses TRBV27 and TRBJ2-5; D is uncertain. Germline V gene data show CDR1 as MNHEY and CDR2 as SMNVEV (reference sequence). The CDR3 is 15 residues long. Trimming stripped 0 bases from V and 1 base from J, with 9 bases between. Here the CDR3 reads CASSLSYQIQETQYF. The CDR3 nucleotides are TGTGCCAGCAGTTTATCGTACCAGATCCAAGAGACCCAGTACTTC.

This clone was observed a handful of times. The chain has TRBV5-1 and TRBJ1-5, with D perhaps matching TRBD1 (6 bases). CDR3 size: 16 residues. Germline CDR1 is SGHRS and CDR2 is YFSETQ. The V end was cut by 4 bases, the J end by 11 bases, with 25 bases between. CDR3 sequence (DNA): TGCGCCAGCAGCCCCTGGGGGGCTCCTTCTCTCGAGTCCCAGCATTTT. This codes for CASSPWGAPSLESQHF.